Listed below are T cell receptor beta chains from one sample, sequenced in a study of beta chain features in type 1 diabetes. Sequenced by immunoSEQ multiplex PCR; TCRdb stores in-frame clones only, minus some. The data hold some 410,000 clones, with roughly 11% observed a single time. The sample taken for sequencing was naive CD4+ T cells from blood. The receptors here all came from a woman aged 18-29 years in good health. CDR3s include the opening cysteine and the closing phenylalanine or tryptophan. A D gene is named only where the DNA matches it firmly. Clone size is stated in some rows and not others, as once, few, many or a class when expanded.

size,V,J,D,length,CDR3,DNA
NA,TRBV7-3,TRBJ1-2,NA,13,CASSLGESSGYTF,TGTGCCAGCAGCTTAGGGGAATCGAGTGGCTACACCTTC
NA,TRBV4-3,TRBJ2-5,TRBD2,16,CASSRAPTSGEETQYF,TGCGCCAGCAGCCGAGCACCCACTAGCGGTGAAGAGACCCAGTACTTC
NA,TRBV7-2,TRBJ2-3,NA,14,CASSLGAGRDTQYF,TGTGCCAGCAGCTTAGGTGCAGGGAGGGATACGCAGTATTTT
NA,TRBV2,TRBJ2-1,TRBD1,16,CAWDRTLKRSYNEQFF,TGTGCTTGGGACAGGACCTTAAAACGCTCCTACAATGAGCAGTTCTTC
few,TRBV7-3,TRBJ1-2,TRBD1,13,CASSPGQGNGYTF,TGTGCCAGCAGCCCGGGACAGGGGAATGGCTACACCTTC
few,TRBV5-1,TRBJ2-3,NA,15,CASSEQGPIADTQYF,TGCGCCAGCAGCGAACAGGGACCTATCGCAGATACGCAGTATTTT
NA,TRBV18,TRBJ2-1,NA,14,CASSPLVGENEQFF,TGTGCCAGCTCACCACTGGTAGGAGAAAATGAGCAGTTCTTC
NA,TRBV29-1,TRBJ2-1,NA,17,CSVSGEPDGSSYNEQFF,TGCAGCGTTTCCGGGGAGCCGGACGGAAGCTCCTACAATGAGCAGTTCTTC
NA,TRBV7-9,TRBJ2-1,TRBD2,14,CASSFASGRDEQFF,TGTGCCAGCAGCTTCGCTAGCGGGCGGGATGAGCAGTTCTTC
NA,TRBV12-5,TRBJ2-1,TRBD2,19,CASGLDSGLAGGPVREQFF,TGTGCTAGTGGTTTGGACTCGGGACTAGCGGGAGGGCCAGTCCGGGAGCAGTTCTTC
few,TRBV5-6,TRBJ2-6,NA,16,CASSRGHPSGANVLTF,TGTGCCAGCAGCAGGGGACACCCCTCTGGGGCCAACGTCCTGACTTTC
few,TRBV9,TRBJ2-3,NA,14,CASSVGQSTDTQYF,TGTGCCAGCAGCGTAGGCCAGAGCACAGATACGCAGTATTTT
NA,TRBV7-2,TRBJ1-1,NA,13,CASSFDMDTEAFF,TGTGCCAGCAGCTTCGATATGGACACTGAAGCTTTCTTT
NA,TRBV6-1,TRBJ2-4,NA,15,CASSEQILAKNIQYF,TGTGCCAGCAGTGAGCAGATACTAGCCAAAAACATTCAGTACTTC
NA,TRBV7-9,TRBJ1-2,TRBD1,13,CASSLPQGGGYTF,TGTGCCAGCAGCTTACCCCAGGGGGGTGGCTACACCTTC
many,TRBV5-4,TRBJ2-5,NA,13,CASSKTAYETQYF,TGTGCCAGCAGCAAGACAGCTTACGAGACCCAGTACTTC
NA,TRBV7-8,TRBJ2-3,TRBD1,13,CASSPPGQKAQYF,TGTGCCAGCAGCCCCCCGGGACAGAAGGCGCAGTATTTT
NA,TRBV7-2,TRBJ1-4,TRBD1,14,CASSGDRSDEKLFF,TGTGCCAGCAGCGGGGACAGGTCCGATGAAAAACTGTTTTTT
NA,TRBV20-1,TRBJ1-1,NA,11,CSARWGAEAFF,TGCAGTGCTAGATGGGGAGCTGAAGCTTTCTTT
NA,TRBV27,TRBJ2-7,NA,16,CASSFAGPLEGYEQYF,TGTGCCAGCAGTTTTGCGGGGCCCCTTGAGGGTTACGAGCAGTACTTC
NA,TRBV2,TRBJ2-2,NA,12,CASGRNTGELFF,TGTGCCAGCGGCAGGAACACCGGGGAGCTGTTTTTT
NA,TRBV7-9,TRBJ2-3,NA,13,CASSLFVADTQYF,TGTGCCAGCAGCTTATTCGTGGCAGATACGCAGTATTTT
few,TRBV7-8,TRBJ2-7,NA,14,CASSLAYSVNEQYF,TGTGCCAGCAGCTTAGCTTATAGCGTTAACGAGCAGTACTTC
NA,TRBV10-3,TRBJ2-1,NA,16,CAIRGQGGGLGGEQFF,TGTGCCATCCGCGGGCAGGGAGGGGGCCTAGGCGGTGAGCAGTTCTTC
few,TRBV25-1,TRBJ1-2,NA,11,CASGTGYGYTF,TGTGCCAGCGGAACGGGTTATGGCTACACCTTC
few,TRBV4-1,TRBJ2-2,NA,17,CASRQPYRSTDTGELFF,TGCGCCAGCAGACAACCCTATCGGTCTACAGACACCGGGGAGCTGTTTTTT
many,TRBV14,TRBJ2-3,NA,13,CASSLVNTDTQYF,TGTGCCAGCAGCCTCGTGAACACAGATACGCAGTATTTT
NA,TRBV7-2,TRBJ2-1,NA,16,CASSSRVRGSYNEQFF,TGTGCCAGCAGCTCCAGGGTCAGAGGCTCCTACAATGAGCAGTTCTTC
few,TRBV4-3,TRBJ2-1,NA,16,CASSQDFPGQVNEQFF,TGCGCCAGCAGCCAAGACTTCCCAGGGCAGGTTAATGAGCAGTTCTTC
few,TRBV4-3,TRBJ2-3,NA,13,CASSLQGYDTQYF,TGCGCCAGCAGCCTCCAGGGTTACGATACGCAGTATTTT
few,TRBV11-2,TRBJ2-1,TRBD1,14,CASNAYTGGSEQFF,TGTGCCAGCAATGCGTACACAGGGGGCAGTGAGCAGTTCTTC
few,TRBV5-4,TRBJ2-3,NA,14,CASSLVIGQDTQYF,TGTGCCAGCAGCTTGGTTATAGGGCAAGATACGCAGTATTTT
few,TRBV7-9,TRBJ1-1,NA,12,CASSLTLVEAFF,TGTGCCAGCAGCTTAACCTTAGTTGAAGCTTTCTTT
NA,TRBV5-1,TRBJ1-5,NA,13,CASSLEGHQPQHF,TGCGCCAGCAGCTTGGAAGGTCATCAGCCCCAGCATTTT
NA,TRBV4-3,TRBJ1-1,NA,14,CASSQDHNRDEAFF,TGCGCCAGCAGCCAAGATCACAACAGGGATGAAGCTTTCTTT
few,TRBV10-3,TRBJ2-7,NA,13,CAISEGSPYEQYF,TGTGCCATCAGTGAGGGCAGCCCCTACGAGCAGTACTTC
NA,TRBV4-1,TRBJ1-4,TRBD1,14,CASSLWTGTGKLFF,TGCGCCAGCAGCCTTTGGACAGGGACGGGGAAACTGTTTTTT
NA,TRBV18,TRBJ1-2,NA,11,CASERGDGYTF,TGTGCCAGCGAGCGGGGTGATGGCTACACCTTC
few,TRBV18,TRBJ1-5,TRBD1,15,CASSPQQGSNQPQHF,TGTGCCAGCTCACCACAACAGGGGAGCAATCAGCCCCAGCATTTT
few,TRBV14,TRBJ2-2,NA,16,CASSFHLALNTGELFF,TGTGCCAGCAGCTTTCACCTTGCTTTGAACACCGGGGAGCTGTTTTTT
NA,TRBV11-3,TRBJ2-5,TRBD2,16,CASSSLAGPSWETQYF,TGTGCCAGCAGCTCACTAGCGGGGCCTTCGTGGGAGACCCAGTACTTC
NA,TRBV7-2,TRBJ2-3,NA,15,CASSLVGSFTDTQYF,TGTGCCAGCAGCTTAGTAGGCAGTTTCACAGATACGCAGTATTTT
few,TRBV7-9,TRBJ2-2,NA,13,CASSQVESGELFF,TGTGCCAGCAGCCAAGTCGAGTCCGGGGAGCTGTTTTTT
few,TRBV18,TRBJ2-1,NA,13,CASSTTGGPRQFF,TGTGCCAGCTCCACGACCGGAGGGCCTAGGCAGTTCTTC
few,TRBV18,TRBJ2-1,NA,13,CASSPAQYNEQFF,TGTGCCAGCTCACCTGCGCAATACAATGAGCAGTTCTTC
few,TRBV30,TRBJ2-5,NA,12,CAWSVGVETQYF,TGTGCCTGGAGTGTAGGAGTAGAGACCCAGTACTTC
NA,TRBV7-2,TRBJ2-3,TRBD2,17,CASSLALTSGATDTQYF,TGTGCCAGCAGCTTAGCTCTGACTAGCGGTGCCACAGATACGCAGTATTTT
few,TRBV5-1,TRBJ1-2,TRBD1,15,CASSLVTGIPYGYTF,TGCGCCAGCAGCTTGGTGACAGGGATCCCCTATGGCTACACCTTC
few,TRBV2,TRBJ2-5,NA,13,CASSPDGWETQYF,TGTGCCAGCAGCCCCGACGGATGGGAGACCCAGTACTTC
few,TRBV29-1,TRBJ1-2,NA,12,CSVGNRNYGYTF,TGCAGCGTTGGGAACAGGAACTATGGCTACACCTTC
few,TRBV19,TRBJ1-4,NA,14,CASSIRGNNEKLFF,TGTGCCAGTAGTATTCGGGGTAACAATGAAAAACTGTTTTTT